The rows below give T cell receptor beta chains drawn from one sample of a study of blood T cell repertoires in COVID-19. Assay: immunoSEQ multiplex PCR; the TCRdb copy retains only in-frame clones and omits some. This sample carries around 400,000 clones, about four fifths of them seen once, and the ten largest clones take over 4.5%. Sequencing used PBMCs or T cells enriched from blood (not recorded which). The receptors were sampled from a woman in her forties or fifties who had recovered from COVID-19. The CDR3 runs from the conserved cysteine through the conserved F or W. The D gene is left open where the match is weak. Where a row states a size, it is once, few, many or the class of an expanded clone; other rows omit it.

cdr3_nt: TGTGCCAGCAGCTTAAACAGGGGGACGTGGGCCCAGTACTTC
cdr3_aa: CASSLNRGTWAQYF
clone_size: once
j_call: TRBJ2-5
v_call: TRBV11-2
d_call: TRBD1

cdr3_nt: TGCGCCAGCAGCTTGTACAGCCAGAACACTGAAGCTTTCTTT
cdr3_aa: CASSLYSQNTEAFF
clone_size: NA
j_call: TRBJ1-1
v_call: TRBV5-1
d_call: NA

cdr3_nt: TGTGCCAGCAGCCCCTACGGGGAGGTGTTCTATGGCTACACCTTC
cdr3_aa: CASSPYGEVFYGYTF
clone_size: NA
j_call: TRBJ1-2
v_call: TRBV5-8
d_call: NA

cdr3_nt: TGTGCCAGCAGCTCACCGACAATTATCTACTATGGCTACACCTTC
cdr3_aa: CASSSPTIIYYGYTF
clone_size: NA
j_call: TRBJ1-2
v_call: TRBV7-9
d_call: NA

cdr3_nt: TGTGCCAGCAGCTTAGATGGGGGGTCCTATGGCTACACCTTC
cdr3_aa: CASSLDGGSYGYTF
clone_size: once
j_call: TRBJ1-2
v_call: TRBV11-3
d_call: NA

cdr3_nt: TGTGCCAGCAGCTTAGGCGGGGGACCCACGGAGGGCGGTGAGCAGTTCTTC
cdr3_aa: CASSLGGGPTEGGEQFF
clone_size: NA
j_call: TRBJ2-1
v_call: TRBV13
d_call: NA

cdr3_nt: TGCAGTGCTAGTCCCACCTTGGACATCATGAACACTGAAGCTTTCTTT
cdr3_aa: CSASPTLDIMNTEAFF
clone_size: NA
j_call: TRBJ1-1
v_call: TRBV20-1
d_call: NA

cdr3_nt: TGTGCCAGCAGCACGGAAGGGGTTTCCCAGTACTTC
cdr3_aa: CASSTEGVSQYF
clone_size: few
j_call: TRBJ2-5
v_call: TRBV2
d_call: NA

cdr3_nt: TGTGCCTGGAGTGTACAGGAGGGCCCTAGTGGCTACACCTTC
cdr3_aa: CAWSVQEGPSGYTF
clone_size: NA
j_call: TRBJ1-2
v_call: TRBV30
d_call: NA

cdr3_nt: TGCGCCAGTCGGCCGACAGGAGCGAACACCGGGGAGCTGTTTTTT
cdr3_aa: CASRPTGANTGELFF
clone_size: few
j_call: TRBJ2-2
v_call: TRBV5-1
d_call: NA

cdr3_nt: TGTGCCAGCAGCTTCGGTCAGTTAAGGGGCATTGACACTGAAGCTTTCTTT
cdr3_aa: CASSFGQLRGIDTEAFF
clone_size: NA
j_call: TRBJ1-1
v_call: TRBV11-2
d_call: NA

cdr3_nt: TGTGCCAGCAGCCTGTTCGGGACAGGGGCCACTGAAGCTTTCTTT
cdr3_aa: CASSLFGTGATEAFF
clone_size: NA
j_call: TRBJ1-1
v_call: TRBV3-1/TRBV3-2
d_call: TRBD1

cdr3_nt: TGTGCCAGCAGCTTAGGGCCCTTGGGGAGCTCCTATAATTCACCCCTCCACTTT
cdr3_aa: CASSLGPLGSSYNSPLHF
clone_size: NA
j_call: TRBJ1-6
v_call: TRBV11-2
d_call: NA

cdr3_nt: TGTGCCAGCAGCCCTGGGGGCGTGGTACGGGCTTTCTTT
cdr3_aa: CASSPGGVVRAFF
clone_size: once
j_call: TRBJ1-1
v_call: TRBV7-9
d_call: NA

cdr3_nt: TGTGCCAGCAGCGTAGACTTCCCAGCGGCTAACTCTGGAAACACCATATATTTT
cdr3_aa: CASSVDFPAANSGNTIYF
clone_size: NA
j_call: TRBJ1-3
v_call: TRBV9
d_call: NA

cdr3_nt: TGTGCCAGCAGCGTAGCCCCTACGTATACGCAGTATTTT
cdr3_aa: CASSVAPTYTQYF
clone_size: NA
j_call: TRBJ2-3
v_call: TRBV9
d_call: NA

cdr3_nt: TGTGCTAGCAGCTTAGCCGGGACAGGGGTGGAAAAACTGTTTTTT
cdr3_aa: CASSLAGTGVEKLFF
clone_size: NA
j_call: TRBJ1-4
v_call: TRBV7-7
d_call: TRBD1